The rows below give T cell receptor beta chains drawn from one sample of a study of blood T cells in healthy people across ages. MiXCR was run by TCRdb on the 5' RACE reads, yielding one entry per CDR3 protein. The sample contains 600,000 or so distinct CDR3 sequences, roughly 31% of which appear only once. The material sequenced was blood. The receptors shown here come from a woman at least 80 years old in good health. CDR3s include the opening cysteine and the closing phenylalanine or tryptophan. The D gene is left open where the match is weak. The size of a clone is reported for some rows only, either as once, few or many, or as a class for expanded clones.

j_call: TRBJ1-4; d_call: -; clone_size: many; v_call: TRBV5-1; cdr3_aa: CASSRTVNHEKLFF; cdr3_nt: TGCGCCAGCAGCAGGACAGTAAATCACGAAAAACTGTTTTTT
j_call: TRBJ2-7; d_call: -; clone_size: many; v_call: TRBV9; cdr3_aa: CASSVGVESSYEQYF; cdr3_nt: TGTGCCAGCAGCGTAGGAGTCGAGAGCTCCTACGAGCAGTACTTC
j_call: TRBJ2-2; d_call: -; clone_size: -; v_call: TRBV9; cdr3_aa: CASSTRTGELFF; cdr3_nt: TGTGCCAGCAGCACGAGAACCGGGGAGCTGTTTTTT
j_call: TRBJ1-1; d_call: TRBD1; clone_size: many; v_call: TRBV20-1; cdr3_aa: CSANTGVVAEAFF; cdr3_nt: TGCAGTGCCAACACAGGGGTGGTGGCTGAAGCTTTCTTT
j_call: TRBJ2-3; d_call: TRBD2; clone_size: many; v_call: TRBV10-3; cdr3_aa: CAISGGLAGAYTDTQYF; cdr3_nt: TGTGCCATCAGTGGGGGACTAGCGGGGGCTTACACAGATACGCAGTATTTT
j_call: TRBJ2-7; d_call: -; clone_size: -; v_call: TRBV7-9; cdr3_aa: CASSLVDNEQYF; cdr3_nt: TGTGCCAGCAGCTTAGTCGACAACGAGCAGTACTTC
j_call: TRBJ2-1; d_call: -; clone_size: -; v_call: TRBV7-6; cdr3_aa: CASSSGISSYNEQFF; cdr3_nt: TGTGCCAGCAGCTCCGGGATTTCTTCCTACAATGAGCAGTTCTTC
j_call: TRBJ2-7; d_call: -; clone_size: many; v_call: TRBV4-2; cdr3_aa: CASSQELRGELYEQYF; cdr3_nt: TGTGCCAGCAGCCAAGAGCTGCGCGGGGAACTCTACGAGCAGTACTTC
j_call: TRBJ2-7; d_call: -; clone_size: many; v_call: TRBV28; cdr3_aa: CASYGVPSYEQYF; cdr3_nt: TGTGCCAGCTACGGGGTTCCCTCCTACGAGCAGTACTTC
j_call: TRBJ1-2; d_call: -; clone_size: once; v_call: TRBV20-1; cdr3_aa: CSADRDDPFYGYIF; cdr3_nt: TGCAGTGCTGACCGGGACGACCCTTTTTATGGCTACATCTTC
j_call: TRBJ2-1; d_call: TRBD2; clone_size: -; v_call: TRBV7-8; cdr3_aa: CASSLGTSGNTYNEQFF; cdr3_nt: TGTGCCAGCAGCTTGGGGACTAGCGGAAATACCTACAATGAGCAGTTCTTC
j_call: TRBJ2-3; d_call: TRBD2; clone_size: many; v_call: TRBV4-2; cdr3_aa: CASSQEEGTSGARETQYF; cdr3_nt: TGTGCCAGCAGCCAAGAGGAGGGGACTAGCGGGGCCCGAGAGACGCAGTATTTT
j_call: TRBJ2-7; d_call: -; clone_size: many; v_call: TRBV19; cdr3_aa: CASSMGGDSYEQYF; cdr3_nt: TGTGCCAGTAGTATGGGCGGCGACTCCTACGAGCAGTACTTC
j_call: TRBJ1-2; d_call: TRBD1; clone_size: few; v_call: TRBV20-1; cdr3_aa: CSAEPPPGGGYTF; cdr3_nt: TGCAGTGCTGAACCACCCCCAGGGGGCGGCTACACCTTC
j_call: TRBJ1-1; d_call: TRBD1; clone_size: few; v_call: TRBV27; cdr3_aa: CASRLQGSGEAFF; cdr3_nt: TGTGCCAGCAGATTACAGGGGAGCGGTGAAGCTTTCTTT
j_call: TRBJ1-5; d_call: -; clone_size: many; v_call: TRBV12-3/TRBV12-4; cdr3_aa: CASSYGAMRQSYQPQHF; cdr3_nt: TGTGCCAGCAGTTACGGCGCAATGAGACAAAGTTATCAGCCCCAGCATTTT
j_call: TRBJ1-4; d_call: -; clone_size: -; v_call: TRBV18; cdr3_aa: CASSPSATNEKRFF; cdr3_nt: TGTGCCAGCTCACCGTCTGCAACTAATGAAAAACGGTTTTTT
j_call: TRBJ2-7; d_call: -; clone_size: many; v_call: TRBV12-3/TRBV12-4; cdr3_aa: CASSSRGMTYEQYF; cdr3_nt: TGTGCCAGCAGCTCCAGGGGAATGACCTACGAGCAGTACTTC
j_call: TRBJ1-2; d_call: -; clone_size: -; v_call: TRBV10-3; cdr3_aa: CVINEKGIHGYTF; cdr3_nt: TGTGTCATCAATGAGAAGGGGATACATGGCTACACCTTC
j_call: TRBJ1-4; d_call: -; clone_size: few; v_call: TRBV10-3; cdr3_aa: CAISESGQGGEKLFF; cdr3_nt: TGTGCCATCAGTGAGTCGGGGCAGGGAGGAGAAAAACTGTTTTTT
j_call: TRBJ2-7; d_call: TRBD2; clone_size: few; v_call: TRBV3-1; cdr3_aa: CASSQTRTSGAPRNQYF; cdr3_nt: TGTGCCAGCAGCCAAACGCGGACGAGCGGGGCTCCGCGGAACCAGTACTTC
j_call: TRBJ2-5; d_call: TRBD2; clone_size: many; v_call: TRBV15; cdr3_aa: CASQPGLAGPGTQYF; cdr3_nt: TGTGCCTCACAACCGGGACTAGCGGGGCCAGGGACCCAGTACTTC
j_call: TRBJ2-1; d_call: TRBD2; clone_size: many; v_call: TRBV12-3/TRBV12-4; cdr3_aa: CASSTRPGLAGGTYNEQFF; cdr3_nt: TGTGCCAGCAGTACACGACCGGGACTAGCGGGGGGGACCTACAATGAGCAGTTCTTC
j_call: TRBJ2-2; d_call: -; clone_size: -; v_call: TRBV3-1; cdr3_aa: CASSPSAQSWGGELFF; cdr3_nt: TGTGCCAGCAGCCCCAGCGCACAGTCCTGGGGCGGGGAGCTGTTTTTT
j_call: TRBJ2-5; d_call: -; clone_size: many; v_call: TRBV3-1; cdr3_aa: CASSQATGIVETQYF; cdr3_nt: TGTGCCAGCAGCCAAGCCACAGGGATAGTCGAGACCCAGTACTTC
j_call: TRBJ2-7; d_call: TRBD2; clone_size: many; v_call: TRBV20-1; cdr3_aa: CSARVAGGPYEQYF; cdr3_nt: TGCAGTGCTAGAGTTGCGGGGGGCCCCTACGAGCAGTACTTC
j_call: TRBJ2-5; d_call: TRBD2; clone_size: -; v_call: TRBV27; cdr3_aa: CASSSAGAAQETQYF; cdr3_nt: TGTGCCAGCAGTTCAGCGGGGGCGGCACAAGAGACCCAGTACTTC
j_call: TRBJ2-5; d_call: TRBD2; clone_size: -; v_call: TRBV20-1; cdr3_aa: CSARGLGAETQYF; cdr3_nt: TGCAGTGCCCGAGGACTAGGGGCGGAGACCCAGTACTTC
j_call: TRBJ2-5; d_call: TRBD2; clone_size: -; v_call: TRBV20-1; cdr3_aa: CSAPIAGVCNEQYF; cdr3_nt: TGCAGTGCACCAATAGCGGGGGTATGCAATGAGCAGTACTTC
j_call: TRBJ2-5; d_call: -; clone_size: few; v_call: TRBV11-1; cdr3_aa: CASSLESDEQYF; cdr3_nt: TGTGCCAGCAGCTTAGAGAGCGATGAGCAGTACTTC
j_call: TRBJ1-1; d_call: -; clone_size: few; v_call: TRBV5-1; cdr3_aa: CASSLDQGGTEAFF; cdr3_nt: TGCGCCAGCAGCTTGGATCAAGGCGGTACTGAAGCTTTCTTT
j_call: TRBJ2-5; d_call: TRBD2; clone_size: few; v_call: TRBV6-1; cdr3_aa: CASSESAWGGGETQYF; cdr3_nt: TGTGCCAGCAGTGAAAGCGCCTGGGGGGGAGGTGAGACCCAGTACTTC
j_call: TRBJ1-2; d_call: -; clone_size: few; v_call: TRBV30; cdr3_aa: CAWTPEDYYGYTF; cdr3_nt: TGTGCCTGGACGCCAGAAGATTACTATGGCTACACCTTC
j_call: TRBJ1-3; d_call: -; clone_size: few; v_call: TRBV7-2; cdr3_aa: CASSRDRGNTIYF; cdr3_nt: TGTGCCAGCAGCCGAGACAGGGGAAACACCATATATTTT
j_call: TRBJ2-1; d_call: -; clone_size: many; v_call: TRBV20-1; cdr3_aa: CSASWGWRNEQFF; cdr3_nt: TGCAGTGCTAGCTGGGGGTGGCGGAATGAGCAGTTCTTC
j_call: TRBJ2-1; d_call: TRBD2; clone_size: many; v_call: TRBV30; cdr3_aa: CAREGGATYNEQFF; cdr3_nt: TGTGCCCGGGAGGGGGGGGCCACCTACAATGAGCAGTTCTTC
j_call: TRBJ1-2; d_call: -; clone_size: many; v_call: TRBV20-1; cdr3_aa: CSARDYKTGPSGYTF; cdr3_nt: TGCAGTGCTAGAGATTATAAGACAGGTCCCTCCGGCTACACCTTC
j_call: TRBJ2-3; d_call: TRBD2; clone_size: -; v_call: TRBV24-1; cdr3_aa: CATSDRTSGRAQYF; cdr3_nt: TGTGCCACCAGTGATCGGACTAGCGGGAGAGCGCAGTATTTT
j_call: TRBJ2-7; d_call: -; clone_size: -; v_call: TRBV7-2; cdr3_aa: CASNLGAGTRYEQYF; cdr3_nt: TGTGCCAGCAACTTAGGCGCCGGGACACGCTACGAGCAGTACTTC
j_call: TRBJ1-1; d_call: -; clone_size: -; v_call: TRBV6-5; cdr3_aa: CASSYSRQADTEAFF; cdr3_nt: TGTGCCAGCAGTTACTCGAGACAGGCCGACACTGAAGCTTTCTTT
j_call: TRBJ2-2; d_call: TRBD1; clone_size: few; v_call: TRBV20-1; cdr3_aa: CSANQGVNSGELFF; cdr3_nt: TGCAGTGCGAACCAGGGGGTTAATTCCGGGGAGCTGTTTTTT
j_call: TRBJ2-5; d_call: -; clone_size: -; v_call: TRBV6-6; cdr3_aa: CASSGGNWGETQYF; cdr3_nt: TGTGCCAGCAGTGGAGGGAATTGGGGAGAGACCCAGTACTTC
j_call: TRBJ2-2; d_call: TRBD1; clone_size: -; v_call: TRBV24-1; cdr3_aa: CATSDFDRGDTGELFF; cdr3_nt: TGTGCCACCAGTGATTTTGACAGGGGTGACACCGGGGAGCTGTTTTTT
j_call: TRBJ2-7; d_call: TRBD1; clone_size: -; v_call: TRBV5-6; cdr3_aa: CASSSWAGQGYEQYF; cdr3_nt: TGTGCCAGCAGCTCCTGGGCGGGACAGGGATACGAGCAGTACTTC